This passage covers 29 T cell receptor beta chains from one sample sequenced in a study of shared clonotypes between healthy human individuals. Only in-frame clones appear in the TCRdb table, and some are missing; sequencing was by immunoSEQ multiplex PCR. This table holds 1.5 million to 2.5 million clones, over 85% found once. Naive CD8 cells were CD45RO-negative, positively selected for CCR7, excluding terminally differentiated effector memory CD45RA+ cells. Sequencing input: naive CD8+ T cells sorted from blood. All receptors derive from a man aged 18 to 35 in good health.

The chain links TRBV6-1 to TRBJ2-7, with a weak D call TRBD2 (5 bases). The germline V gene encodes CDR1 MNHNS and CDR2 SASEGT. V was clipped by 6 bases and J by 0 bases, with 9 bases between them. The CDR3 runs 13 residues. The CDR3: CASSAGHSYEQYF. As DNA, the CDR3 is TGTGCCAGCAGCGCGGGCCACTCCTACGAGCAGTACTTC.

CDR3 bases: TGTGCCAGCAGCTTAGATCTAATGATGAACACCGGGGAGCTGTTTTTT. It specifies CASSLDLMMNTGELFF. The chain employs TRBV11-2 and TRBJ2-2; D gene ambiguous. The germline CDR1 and CDR2 sequences are SGHAT and FQNNGV. This CDR3 is built from 16 residues. V lost 0 bases to trimming and J lost 1 base, with 9 bases between them.

On this clone itself: It may be a read error: a sequence one base away is much more abundant. The CDR3 protein is CASSLRGNTEAFF. CDR3 DNA sequence: TGTGCCAGCAGCTTGAGGGGGAACACTGAAGCTTTCTTT. The J gene is TRBJ1-1, the V gene TRBV9; TRBD1 is a possible D gene (5 bases). There are 13 residues in the CDR3. With 4 bases removed from V and 1 base from J, the gap between germline ends came to 8 bases. Germline V gene sequence: CDR1 SGDLS, CDR2 YYNGEE.

This sequence joins TRBV9 and TRBJ1-2, with TRBD1 identical over 7 bases. The V segment lost 4 bases and the J segment 0 bases; nucleotides outside the gene matches: 6. Germline V gene sequence: CDR1 SGDLS, CDR2 YYNGEE. The CDR3 sequence is 15 residues long. The CDR3 reads CASSTRDSPNYGYTF. The CDR3 DNA is TGTGCCAGCAGCACCCGGGACAGCCCTAACTATGGCTACACCTTC.

The V call is TRBV27, the J call TRBJ1-1; 9 bases map to TRBD1. Per germline, CDR1 MNHEY and CDR2 SMNVEV (reference sequence). Germline trimming cut 5 bases from V and 8 bases from J; bases unmatched to any gene: 15. There are 16 residues in the CDR3. CDR3 region: CASSPHPGTGKGEAFF. The DNA for the CDR3 is TGTGCCAGCAGTCCCCACCCCGGGACAGGGAAGGGAGAAGCTTTCTTT.

V is TRBV9 and J is TRBJ1-2, with 7 nucleotides matching TRBD1. V trimming: 0 bases; J trimming: 2 bases; junction bases outside the gene matches: 13. This CDR3 has 18 amino acids. Per the germline V gene, CDR1 is SGDLS and CDR2 is YYNGEE. CDR3 sequence reads: CASSVDPQVGTVNYGYTF. CDR3 sequence (DNA): TGTGCCAGCAGCGTAGACCCCCAGGTAGGGACAGTGAACTATGGCTACACCTTC.

The chain uses TRBV13 and TRBJ2-2; 9 bases fit TRBD2. Germline lookup yields CDR1 PRHDT and CDR2 FYEKMQ (reference sequence). With 5 bases clipped from V and 4 bases from J, the junction kept 8 bases outside the gene matches. The CDR3 has 16 amino acids. The CDR3 loop is CASSPLAGRLTGELFF. CDR3 bases: TGTGCCAGCAGCCCTCTAGCGGGACGACTCACCGGGGAGCTGTTTTTT.

This clone was recorded only once. The J gene is TRBJ1-6, the V gene TRBV5-1; the D is unclear. Per germline, CDR1 SGHRS and CDR2 YFSETQ. V lost 3 bases to trimming and J lost 11 bases, with 12 bases between them. The CDR3 covers 13 residues. CDR3 sequence: CASSWPGRAPLHF. In DNA form, the CDR3 reads TGCGCCAGCAGCTGGCCAGGCCGGGCACCCCTCCACTTT.

The chain links TRBV19 to TRBJ2-1; a possible D gene is TRBD1 (6 bases). V was trimmed by 1 base and J by 6 bases, leaving 13 bases between them. This CDR3 comprises 15 residues. Germline loops: CDR1 LNHDA, CDR2 SQIVND (reference sequence). The CDR3 DNA is TGTGCCAGTAGTATAGTCGAGGGGGTACTCAATGAGCAGTTCTTC. Translating it yields CASSIVEGVLNEQFF.

This chain links TRBV27 with TRBJ2-7, with TRBD1 as a possible D gene (5 bases). V lost 2 bases to trimming and J lost 5 bases, with 16 bases between them. The CDR3 contains 15 residues. Germline values: CDR1 MNHEY, CDR2 SMNVEV (reference sequence). For the CDR3, the DNA is TGTGCCAGCAGTTTAGGGGTGCAGGGTCATGACGAGCAGTACTTC. Translated, it gives CASSLGVQGHDEQYF.

This chain joins TRBV19 and TRBJ2-7; D call uncertain. Germline CDR1 is LNHDA and CDR2 is SQIVND (reference sequence). Deletions cut 5 bases from V and 2 bases from J, with 13 bases between. The CDR3 loop spans 14 amino acids. The CDR3 loop is CASSPFGTPYEQYF. DNA for the CDR3: TGTGCCAGTAGTCCATTCGGAACCCCCTACGAGCAGTACTTC.

The chain recombines TRBV7-2 with TRBJ2-5, with unresolved D. The length of the CDR3 is 15 residues. The germline V gene encodes CDR1 SGHTA and CDR2 FQGNSA. The V end lost 2 bases, the J end lost 3 bases, and 13 bases lay between the germline ends. CDR3 protein: CASSLLPSLEETQYF. The CDR3 DNA reads as TGTGCCAGCAGCTTACTTCCTAGTCTCGAAGAGACCCAGTACTTC.

This chain links TRBV29-1 with TRBJ2-7, with TRBD2 matching over 11 bases. The germline V gene has CDR1 SQVTM and CDR2 ANQGSEA. V shed 3 bases and J 2 bases; nucleotides not matched to a gene: 0. This CDR3 is built from 13 residues. CDR3 amino acids: CSVETSGAYEQYF. CDR3 DNA sequence: TGCAGCGTTGAGACTAGCGGGGCCTACGAGCAGTACTTC.

Here the CDR3 reads CASGLPSERPPTDTQYF. The CDR3 DNA is TGTGCTAGTGGTTTGCCTTCCGAGCGCCCCCCCACAGATACGCAGTATTTT. The chain couples TRBV12-5 to TRBJ2-3; D is uncertain. Trimming cost V 2 bases and J 2 bases, with 17 bases left between them. The CDR3 runs 17 residues. The germline V gene encodes CDR1 LGHNT and CDR2 FRNRAP.

The V and J genes are TRBV7-2 and TRBJ2-3; possibly TRBD2 for D (8 bases). Trimming shortened V by 1 base and J by 9 bases, and 20 bases separated the two germline ends. In germline, CDR1 is SGHTA, CDR2 FQGNSA. This CDR3 contains 16 residues. The CDR3 nucleotides are TGTGCCAGCAGCTTAGTACTAGCGGTGGAGGGGGCGACGCAGTATTTT. This codes for CASSLVLAVEGATQYF.

This clone showed up just a few times. Other DNA sequences from this sample encode an identical CDR3 as well. The chain recombines TRBV5-6 with TRBJ2-7, with a weak D call TRBD1 (5 bases). V was shortened by 0 bases and J by 2 bases, with 6 bases between the two germline ends. Germline CDR1 reads SGHDT; CDR2 reads YYEEEE. This CDR3 comprises 13 residues. CDR3: CASSLVRAYEQYF. CDR3 bases: TGTGCCAGCAGCTTGGTCAGGGCCTACGAGCAGTACTTC.

The chain combines TRBV7-2 with TRBJ2-2, with D tentatively TRBD1 (5 bases). Germline V gives CDR1 SGHTA, CDR2 FQGNSA. This CDR3 has 14 amino acids. Trimming stripped 2 bases from V and 7 bases from J, with 11 bases between. As DNA, the CDR3 is TGTGCCAGCAGCTTACAGGGATGGGACGGGGAGCTGTTTTTT. Translating gives CASSLQGWDGELFF.

The rearrangement links TRBV5-4 to TRBJ1-2; D gene unclear. Germline CDR1 SGHNT, CDR2 YYREEE (reference sequence). The CDR3 consists of 11 residues. With 9 bases removed from V and 6 bases from J, the gap between germline ends came to 12 bases. For the CDR3, the DNA is TGTGCCATCCCCGGGTCGGATGGCTACACCTTC. Amino acids: CAIPGSDGYTF.

V is TRBV27 and J is TRBJ2-7; D may be TRBD2 (6 bases). The germline V and J ends were trimmed by 2 bases and 0 bases, with 14 bases remaining between them. Per germline, CDR1 MNHEY and CDR2 SMNVEV (reference sequence). The CDR3 runs to 16 residues. The CDR3 sequence: CASSLGAGTNSYEQYF. CDR3 sequence (DNA): TGTGCCAGCAGTTTAGGTGCGGGGACGAACTCCTACGAGCAGTACTTC.

The J gene is TRBJ1-2, the V gene TRBV5-1; tentative D call: TRBD1 (6 bases). Per the germline V gene, CDR1 is SGHRS and CDR2 is YFSETQ. V shed 1 base and J shed 0 bases, with 10 bases lying between them. The CDR3 consists of 15 residues. The DNA for the CDR3 is TGCGCCAGCAGCTTGCGGACAGTGTCTAACTATGGCTACACCTTC. Translated, it gives CASSLRTVSNYGYTF.

The chain recombines TRBV6-1 with TRBJ1-5, with 10 bases matching TRBD1. Trimming removed 3 bases from V and 3 bases from J; junction bases left unmatched: 2. CDR3 size: 15 residues. The germline V gene has CDR1 MNHNS and CDR2 SASEGT. The CDR3 spells CASSDGTGVNQPQHF. The CDR3 DNA reads as TGTGCCAGCAGTGACGGGACAGGGGTCAATCAGCCCCAGCATTTT.

This clone was seen only once. The gene calls are TRBV29-1 and TRBJ2-3; D possibly corresponds to TRBD1 (6 bases). CDR3 length equals 15 residues. Germline V gives CDR1 SQVTM, CDR2 ANQGSEA. Trimming left V 3 bases short and J 3 bases short, with 16 bases between. The CDR3 loop is CSVEGAGPRTDTQYF. The CDR3 coding sequence is TGCAGCGTTGAGGGGGCAGGACCGAGGACAGATACGCAGTATTTT.

This chain links TRBV30 with TRBJ2-7, with D tentatively TRBD1 (7 bases). Germline V gene data show CDR1 as GTSNPN and CDR2 as SVGIG (reference sequence). Trimming cost V 8 bases and J 6 bases, with 14 bases left between them. The CDR3 runs 11 residues. CDR3 region: CARQGGREQYF. The DNA for the CDR3 is TGTGCCCGTCAGGGGGGTCGCGAGCAGTACTTC.

The rearrangement links TRBV29-1 to TRBJ2-7; 8 bases align to TRBD1. This CDR3 has 15 amino acids. Germline V gene data show CDR1 as SQVTM and CDR2 as ANQGSEA. Trimming at V came to 0 bases and at J to 6 bases, leaving 10 bases not matched to a gene. The CDR3 sequence is CSVEDFPGGSPEQYF. In DNA, the CDR3 is TGCAGCGTTGAAGATTTCCCAGGGGGCTCTCCCGAGCAGTACTTC.

The V call is TRBV4-3, the J call TRBJ1-5; weak D call: TRBD1 (5 bases). Germline assignment: CDR1 LGHNA and CDR2 YSLEER. The CDR3 covers 19 residues. Trimming left V 2 bases short and J 0 bases short, with 20 bases between. CDR3 sequence: CASSQSIGGRDYSNQPQHF. Here the CDR3 DNA reads TGCGCCAGCAGCCAATCAATTGGTGGCAGGGATTATAGCAATCAGCCCCAGCATTTT.

J is TRBJ2-5 and V is TRBV7-8; D assignment may be TRBD1 or TRBD2 (6 bases each). The germline CDR1 and CDR2 sequences are SGHVS and FQNEAQ. V lost 2 bases to trimming and J lost 5 bases, with 18 bases between them. This CDR3 region has 16 residues. CDR3 sequence (DNA): TGTGCCAGCAGCTTAAGCGGTTGGGGGGCATGGGAGACCCAGTACTTC. Its translation: CASSLSGWGAWETQYF.

Turning to this clone: The sample contains more than one DNA sequence encoding this CDR3. The chain recombines TRBV5-4 with TRBJ2-7, with TRBD2 identical over 9 bases. The length of the CDR3 is 15 residues. Trimming cost V 0 bases and J 2 bases; bases outside gene matches: 3. Germline V CDR1 and CDR2: SGHNT, YYREEE (reference sequence). The DNA of the CDR3 is TGTGCCAGCAGCTTGGCGGCTAGCGGGGCCTACGAGCAGTACTTC. This codes for CASSLAASGAYEQYF.

In DNA form, the CDR3 reads TGTGCCAGCAGCTCCCCCGGGGCGGTAGCGGGAGCCCCAGATACGCAGTATTTT. Translating it yields CASSSPGAVAGAPDTQYF. The V and J genes are TRBV7-9 and TRBJ2-3; 9 bases are a match to TRBD2. V gave up 4 bases and J gave up 4 bases; unmatched junction bases: 15. The CDR3 is made up of 18 amino acids. CDR1 is SEHNR and CDR2 is FQNEAQ in the germline V gene (reference sequence).

J is TRBJ2-1 and V is TRBV27, with TRBD2 identical over 12 bases. This CDR3 has 16 amino acids. The V and J ends lost 5 bases and 7 bases, in that order; junction bases with no gene match: 9. Germline V CDR1 and CDR2: MNHEY, SMNVEV (reference sequence). The CDR3 DNA sequence: TGTGCCAGCAGTCCCCAGACTAGCGGGAGTAATAATGAGCAGTTCTTC. Protein sequence: CASSPQTSGSNNEQFF.